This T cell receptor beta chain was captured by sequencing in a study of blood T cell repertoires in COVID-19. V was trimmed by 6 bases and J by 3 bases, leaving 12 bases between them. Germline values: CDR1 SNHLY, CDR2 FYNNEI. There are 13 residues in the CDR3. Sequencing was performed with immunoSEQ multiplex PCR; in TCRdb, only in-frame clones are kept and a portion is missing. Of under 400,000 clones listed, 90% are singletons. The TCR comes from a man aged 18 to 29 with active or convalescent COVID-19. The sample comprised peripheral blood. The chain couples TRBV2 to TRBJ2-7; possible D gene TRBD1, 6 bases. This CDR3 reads CASSHREYYEQYF. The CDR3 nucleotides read TGTGCCAGCAGCCACAGGGAGTACTACGAGCAGTACTTC. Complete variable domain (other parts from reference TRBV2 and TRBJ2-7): EPEVTQTPSHQVTQMGQEVILRCVPISNHLYFYWYRQILGQKVEFLVSFYNNEISEKSEIFDDQFSVERPDGSNFTLKIRSTKLEDSAMYFCASSHREYYEQYFGPGTRLTVT.